These 18 T cell receptor beta chains share one sample of origin, sequenced in a study of T cell repertoires in cytomegalovirus infection. TCRdb passed the reads through MiXCR, listing each CDR3 protein once. The repertoire holds approximately 1,000,000 distinct CDR3 sequences, with approximately 30% as singletons. No antigens are known for them. Sequenced material: cultured CD8+ T cells from PBMCs, taken from culture after CMV antigen stimulation. These TCRs come from a human donor in good health (CMV status not recorded). Some clones in this sample may be carry-over from other donors' samples.

This clonotype was seen a few times. The rearrangement uses TRBV12-3 or TRBV12-4 and TRBJ1-1; TRBD1 agrees at 7 bases. V dropped 6 bases and J dropped 7; count of bases not matched to a gene: 5. This CDR3 region has 12 residues. The CDR3 sequence is CASSRGTDEAFF. The CDR3 DNA sequence: TGTGCCAGCAGCCGCGGGACAGATGAAGCTTTCTTT.

This clonotype has a handful of counts. This chain joins TRBV18 and TRBJ2-3; 8 nucleotides align to TRBD2. The CDR3 spans 16 residues. V shed 0 bases, J shed 1 base, and the junction held 3 bases outside the gene matches. Germline V lookup: CDR1 KGHSH, CDR2 LQKENI. For the CDR3, the DNA is TGTGCCAGCTCACCACCGCGGGGGGCCCGCACAGATACGCAGTATTTT. The encoded protein is CASSPPRGARTDTQYF.

The chain is built from TRBV12-3 or TRBV12-4 and TRBJ1-6; maybe TRBD1 (5 bases). Trimming cost V 4 bases and J 5 bases, with 12 bases left between them. The CDR3 totals 15 residues. The CDR3 sequence is CASSYGDGDNSPLHF. The CDR3 DNA reads as TGTGCCAGCAGTTACGGGGACGGAGATAATTCACCCCTCCACTTT.

Concerning this clonotype: One junction end does not reproduce the germline sequence, and a read error may be involved. The rearrangement links TRBV5-4 to TRBJ2-6; no firm D call. This CDR3 spans 16 amino acids. Germline V gene data show CDR1 as SGHNT and CDR2 as YYREEE (reference sequence). The CDR3 DNA reads TGTGCCAGCAGCTTGGGAAGTTACTCTAGGGCCAACGTCCTGACTTTC. It is translated as CASSLGSYSRANVLTF.

In its sample, this clonotype was seen many times. This chain links TRBV28 with TRBJ2-7, with D unclear. There are 14 residues in the CDR3. V lost 6 bases, J lost 2 bases, and 14 bases lay in between. Germline CDR1 is MDHEN and CDR2 is SYDVKM. CDR3 in DNA: TGTGCCAGCAGGAGTTCGAGGACGACCTACGAGCAGTACGTC. Translated: CASRSSRTTYEQYV.

This clonotype appeared many times. The V and J genes are TRBV27 and TRBJ2-1; TRBD1 matches 11 bases. Looked up from germline, CDR1 is MNHEY and CDR2 is SMNVEV (reference sequence). V was pared by 6 bases and J by 8 bases, with 9 bases of the junction left unmatched. The CDR3 has 15 residues. CDR3 nucleotide sequence: TGTGCCAGCAGCTCGGGACAGGGGGGGTGGGATGAGCAGTTCTTC. Its protein product is CASSSGQGGWDEQFF.

J is TRBJ2-1 and V is TRBV24-1; TRBD1 is a possible D gene (5 bases). This CDR3 is 13 amino acids long. Germline V gene sequence: CDR1 KGHDR, CDR2 SFDVKD. Trimming left V 4 bases short and J 6 bases short, with 9 bases between. CDR3 sequence (DNA): TGTGCCACCAGTGACCCAGACAGCAATGAGCAGTTCTTC. Its translation is CATSDPDSNEQFF.

This clonotype appeared many times. The rearrangement links TRBV7-9 to TRBJ2-6; the D is unclear. The CDR3 runs to 15 residues. Trimming took 3 bases from V and 0 from J, leaving 6 bases between them. Germline V gives CDR1 SEHNR, CDR2 FQNEAQ (reference sequence). CDR3 DNA sequence: TGTGCCAGCAGCTTCCGGGCCTCTGGGGCCAACGTCCTGACTTTC. Its protein is CASSFRASGANVLTF.

This clonotype was seen once. J is TRBJ1-2 and V is TRBV18; D remains unclear. Germline V gene lookup returns CDR1 KGHSH and CDR2 LQKENI. The CDR3 length is 16 residues. Trimming pared 4 bases from V and 2 bases from J, leaving 17 bases between. This chain's CDR3 is CASSRQTQGVNYGYTF. DNA of the CDR3: TGTGCCAGCTCACGCCAAACACAAGGAGTCAACTATGGCTACACCTTC. The complete variable domain, with remaining parts taken from reference TRBV18 and TRBJ1-2, reads NAGVMQNPRHLVRRRGQEARLRCSPMKGHSHVYWYRQLPEEGLKFMVYLQKENIIDESGMPKERFSAEFPKEGPSILRIQQVVRGDSAAYFCASSRQTQGVNYGYTFGSGTRLTVV.

V and J are TRBV19 and TRBJ1-1; D ambiguous. Germline V gene sequence: CDR1 LNHDA, CDR2 SQIVND (reference sequence). Deletions cut 4 bases from V and 5 bases from J, with 14 bases between. The CDR3 consists of 14 residues. The CDR3 coding sequence is TGTGCCAGTAGTAATCAGGAGAGGAAAACTGAAGCTTTCTTT. Its translation: CASSNQERKTEAFF.

The chain joins TRBV12-3 or TRBV12-4 to TRBJ2-2; a weak D match, TRBD2 (5 bases). The V end was cut by 6 bases, the J end by 2 bases, with 13 bases between. The CDR3 has 15 residues. Written as DNA, the CDR3 is TGTGCCAGCAGCCCCCAAGAGGGAAACACCGGGGAGCTGTTTTTT. This gives the protein CASSPQEGNTGELFF.

The count of this clonotype is one. V usage is TRBV19 and J usage is TRBJ2-1; D ambiguous. The CDR3 is 14 amino acids. Germline CDR1 and CDR2: LNHDA and SQIVND (reference sequence). V was shortened by 0 bases and J by 7 bases, with 10 bases between the two germline ends. The CDR3 region has the DNA TGTGCCAGTAGTATAGATCCGCTTCGGAATGAGCAGTTCTTC. The encoded protein is CASSIDPLRNEQFF. Filled out from reference TRBV19 and TRBJ2-1, the complete variable domain reads DGGITQSPKYLFRKEGQNVTLSCEQNLNHDAMYWYRQDPGQGLRLIYYSQIVNDFQKGDIAEGYSVSREKKESFPLTVTSAQKNPTAFYLCASSIDPLRNEQFFGPGTRLTVL.

In nucleotides, the CDR3 is TGTGCCAGCAGCCCGACACTCAATGAGCAGTTCTTC. It is translated as CASSPTLNEQFF. This sequence joins TRBV5-8 and TRBJ2-1; unclear D gene. The germline V gene has CDR1 SGHTS and CDR2 YDEGEE. This CDR3 contains 12 residues. V dropped 4 bases and J dropped 6 bases, with 8 bases sitting between them.

This clonotype occurred a few times. The chain combines TRBV7-9 with TRBJ2-7; D not certain. The CDR3 is 11 residues long. The V gene's germline CDR1 is SEHNR and CDR2 FQNEAQ (reference sequence). V was trimmed by 1 base and J by 6 bases, leaving 4 bases between them. The CDR3 region is CASSLDAEQYV. CDR3 DNA sequence: TGTGCCAGCAGCTTAGATGCCGAGCAGTACGTC.

This chain links TRBV10-3 with TRBJ1-4, with a weak D call TRBD1 (6 bases). The V gene lost 5 bases and the J gene lost 4 bases, with 11 bases spanning the gap. The CDR3 sequence is 14 residues long. The germline gives CDR1 ENHRY, CDR2 SYGVKD. The CDR3 loop reads CAISMDSLNEKLFF. In DNA form, the CDR3 reads TGTGCCATCAGTATGGACAGTCTTAATGAAAAACTGTTTTTT.

V usage is TRBV7-6 and J usage is TRBJ2-3; 7 bases map to TRBD1. Losses at the gene ends were 5 bases for V and 6 bases for J; bases not matched to a gene: 17. CDR1 is SGHVS, CDR2 FNYEAQ, per germline. The CDR3 is 17 residues long. The CDR3: CASSHITGVVASDTQYF. The CDR3 DNA is TGTGCCAGCAGCCATATTACAGGGGTCGTAGCATCCGATACGCAGTATTTT. Drawing the rest from reference TRBV7-6 and TRBJ2-3, the complete variable domain is GAGVSQSPRYKVTKRGQDVALRCDPISGHVSLYWYRQALGQGPEFLTYFNYEAQQDKSGLPNDRFSAERPEGSISTLTIQRTEQRDSAMYRCASSHITGVVASDTQYFGPGTRLTVL.

J is TRBJ2-1 and V is TRBV25-1; 7 nucleotides match TRBD1. CDR1 and CDR2 from the germline V gene are MGHDK and SYGVNS. V was clipped by 4 bases and J by 7 bases; unmatched bases: 7. This CDR3 is 14 amino acids long. This CDR3 is CASSGTGQMNEQFF. The CDR3 bases are TGTGCCAGCAGTGGGACAGGACAGATGAATGAGCAGTTCTTC.

This chain joins TRBV20-1 and TRBJ2-1, with D tentatively TRBD1 (6 bases). The CDR3 spans 16 residues. The germline V and J ends were trimmed by 0 bases and 5 bases, with 17 bases remaining between them. Per germline, CDR1 DFQATT and CDR2 SNEGSKA (reference sequence). The CDR3 DNA is TGCAGTGCTAGAGATATGACAGGCTATCCGAACAATGAGCAGTTCTTC. Protein: CSARDMTGYPNNEQFF.